This T cell receptor (beta chain) was identified in a study of cytomegalovirus exposure and HLA in healthy donors. Findings of the study overall: The study flagged some 170 TCR beta chains as cytomegalovirus-associated. In a later analysis, TCR beta V- and J-gene trimming was associated with a missense DCLRE1C variant. An Asian-associated ancestry cluster reportedly showed fewer N-insertions than the approximately 600-donor mean in a later analysis.

Germline V lookup: CDR1 MNHEY, CDR2 SMNVEV (reference sequence). The CDR3 runs to 15 residues. V was pared by 5 bases and J by 7 bases, with 18 bases between. It was with 60 Vbeta and 13 Jbeta primers that the PCR ran. Assay: immunoSEQ multiplex PCR; the TCRdb copy retains only in-frame clones and omits some. In the table there are under 150,000 clones, about 80% of which are singletons. Notes on this clone: Its matching antigen is unknown.

The sample consisted of PBMCs. The V and J genes are TRBV27 and TRBJ1-5, with TRBD1 as a possible D gene (6 bases). This clonotype was obtained from a male donor in good health and CMV-seropositive. In nucleotides, the CDR3 is TGTGCCAGCAGTACAAATACAGGGAGAGGCCAGCCCCAGCATTTT. Translated, it gives CASSTNTGRGQPQHF.